What follows describes a single T cell receptor beta chain. This entry comes from a study of technical replicates of blood from a handful of donors. TCRdb's copy holds only in-frame clones and misses some; the assay was immunoSEQ multiplex PCR. The sample includes 55,000 to 70,000 clones, 89% of them seen just once. Germline lookup yields CDR1 SGHVS and CDR2 FQNEAQ. The CDR3 has 14 amino acids. Trimming took 1 base from V and 9 from J, leaving 13 bases between them. Sequences were obtained from PBMCs. This chain joins TRBV7-8 and TRBJ1-5, with D uncertain. The clonotype was recovered from a human donor in good health. Some clones in this sample may be carry-over from other donors' samples. As DNA, the CDR3 is TGTGCCAGCAGCTTAGAGCCCTATACGCGGCCCCAGCATTTT. It specifies CASSLEPYTRPQHF. The complete variable domain, with remaining parts taken from reference TRBV7-8 and TRBJ1-5, reads GAGVSQSPRYKVAKRGQDVALRCDPISGHVSLFWYQQALGQGPEFLTYFQNEAQLDKSGLPSDRFFAERPEGSVSTLKIQRTQQEDSAVYLCASSLEPYTRPQHFGDGTRLSIL.